These 3 T cell receptor beta chains were all obtained from the same sample, sequenced in a study of T cells after yellow fever vaccination. TCRdb re-analysed the 5' RACE reads in MiXCR, keeping a single row per CDR3 protein. Here the sample spans about 360,000 distinct CDR3 sequences, 6.2% being singletons. The specimen comprised PBMCs, sampled 5 days after the yellow fever booster vaccination. These receptors were obtained from a man aged 25-45 years who received the YFV17D yellow fever vaccine.

This clonotype was picked up a small number of times. The chain recombines TRBV5-1 with TRBJ1-1, with D possibly being TRBD1 (5 bases). The CDR3 spans 12 residues. Trimming removed 2 bases at V and 10 bases at J, with 12 bases between. Germline CDR1 reads SGHRS; CDR2 reads YFSETQ. CDR3 nucleotides: TGCGCCAGCAGCTTACACCCAGGGTCAGCTTTCTTT. It yields the protein CASSLHPGSAFF. The entire variable domain, with the rest obtained from reference TRBV5-1 and TRBJ1-1, is as follows: KAGVTQTPRYLIKTRGQQVTLSCSPISGHRSVSWYQQTPGQGLQFLFEYFSETQRNKGNFPGRFSGRQFSNSRSEMNVSTLELGDSALYLCASSLHPGSAFFGQGTRLTVV.

This clonotype has more than one count but fewer than ten. CDR3 loop: CASRPGLASYEQYF. The DNA for the CDR3 is TGTGCCAGCAGGCCGGGACTAGCGTCGTACGAGCAGTACTTC. The chain joins TRBV6-1 to TRBJ2-7, with 10 bases that match TRBD2. Germline trimming cut 6 bases from V and 4 bases from J; bases unmatched to any gene: 6. Germline V gene sequence: CDR1 MNHNS, CDR2 SASEGT. The CDR3 runs to 14 residues.

This clonotype was detected ten times or more. The chain is built from TRBV7-9 and TRBJ2-5; 11 bases map to TRBD2. The CDR3 totals 16 residues. V lost 4 bases and J lost 2; bases outside the gene matches: 6. Per the germline V gene, CDR1 is SEHNR and CDR2 is FQNEAQ (reference sequence). CDR3 DNA: TGTGCCAGCAGCTCGGGACTAGCGGAAACACAAGAGACCCAGTACTTC. Translated, it gives CASSSGLAETQETQYF.